Following are 4 T cell receptor beta chains from one sample sequenced in a study of Ad26.COV2.S vaccination and SARS-CoV-2 variants. Treatment here: around 19 received Ad26.COV2.S at low or high dose, single or two shots; about 5 received placebo; per-sample allocation not given. Samples came from day 63 after the first vaccine or placebo injection. Profiling relied on immunoSEQ multiplex PCR, and the TCRdb table lists in-frame clones only, not all of them. The data hold about 280,000 clones, with around 87% observed a single time. The source was peripheral blood, collected in a trial of Ad26.COV2.S vaccine versus placebo. The receptors come from a person aged 18-60 years who received the Ad26.COV2.S COVID-19 vaccine or a placebo.

This clone appeared once. The V gene is TRBV7-2, the J gene TRBJ2-4, with no clear D. Trimming cost V 5 bases and J 6 bases, with 14 bases left between them. This CDR3 region has 14 residues. Per germline, CDR1 SGHTA and CDR2 FQGNSA. CDR3 region: CASSPQSGINIQYF. The DNA of the CDR3 is TGTGCCAGCAGCCCCCAATCGGGCATAAACATTCAGTACTTC. The whole variable domain, remainder taken from reference TRBV7-2 and TRBJ2-4, is GAGVSQSPSNKVTEKGKDVELRCDPISGHTALYWYRQSLGQGLEFLIYFQGNSAPDKSGLPSDRFSAERTGGSVSTLTIQRTQQEDSAVYLCASSPQSGINIQYFGAGTRLSVL.

This sequence joins TRBV18 and TRBJ2-7; tentatively, D is TRBD1 or TRBD2 (5 bases each). CDR1 and CDR2 (germline): KGHSH, LQKENI. This CDR3 has 18 residues. Trimming shortened V by 4 bases and J by 2 bases, and 24 bases separated the two germline ends. CDR3 coding DNA: TGTGCCAGCTCACTCAGCTCTGGGACGGCACAAATACCCTACGAGCAGTACTTC. This encodes CASSLSSGTAQIPYEQYF.

The chain is built from TRBV7-2 and TRBJ1-5; 7 nucleotides line up with TRBD1. V was clipped by 4 bases and J by 7 bases; unmatched bases: 4. The CDR3 has 13 residues. The germline gives CDR1 SGHTA, CDR2 FQGNSA. This CDR3 reads CASSSRQGQPQHF. In DNA form, the CDR3 reads TGTGCCAGCAGCTCCAGACAGGGCCAGCCCCAGCATTTT.

The rearrangement uses TRBV25-1 and TRBJ1-5; 10 nucleotides align to TRBD1. The CDR3 totals 16 residues. Per germline, CDR1 MGHDK and CDR2 SYGVNS. With V trimmed by 5 bases and J by 3 bases, 7 bases remained unmatched. The CDR3 DNA follows: TGTGCCAGCAGTCCCACCGGGACAGGGGACAATCAGCCCCAGCATTTT. This codes for CASSPTGTGDNQPQHF. The full variable domain, its missing parts supplied by reference TRBV25-1 and TRBJ1-5, is EADIYQTPRYLVIGTGKKITLECSQTMGHDKMYWYQQDPGMELHLIHYSYGVNSTEKGDLSSESTVSRIRTEHFPLTLESARPSHTSQYLCASSPTGTGDNQPQHFGDGTRLSIL.